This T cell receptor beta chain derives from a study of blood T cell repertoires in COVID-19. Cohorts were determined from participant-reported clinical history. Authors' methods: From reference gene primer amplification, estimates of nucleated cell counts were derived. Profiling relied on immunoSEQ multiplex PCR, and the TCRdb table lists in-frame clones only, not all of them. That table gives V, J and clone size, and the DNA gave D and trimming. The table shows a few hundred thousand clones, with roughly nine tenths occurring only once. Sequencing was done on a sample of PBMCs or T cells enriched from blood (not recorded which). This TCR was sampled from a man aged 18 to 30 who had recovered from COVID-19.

The CDR3 here is CASSFASGSSGELFF. CDR3 coding DNA: TGTGCCAGCAGTTTCGCTAGCGGGAGCTCCGGGGAGCTGTTTTTT. V is TRBV28 and J is TRBJ2-2, with 10 bases that match TRBD2. Per germline, CDR1 MDHEN and CDR2 SYDVKM. The CDR3 is 15 amino acids. V shed 3 bases, J shed 6 bases, and the junction held 4 bases outside the gene matches.